This T cell receptor (beta chain) was recorded in a study of glioma-infiltrating T cells. TCR alpha and beta CDR3 regions were amplified from RNA using iRepertoire nested multiplex PCR. One entry per CDR3 protein results from TCRdb running MiXCR on the multiplex PCR reads. The table shows more than 95,000 distinct CDR3 sequences, with 23% occurring only once. This clonotype occurred many times. Material: glioma tissue, nonneoplastic brain tissue, or PBMCs (not recorded which). The receptor's source is a human donor with low-grade glioma or glioblastoma, undergoing nonglioma brain surgery, or in good health (not recorded which).

In DNA form, the CDR3 reads TGTGCCAGCAGTCTTAAACCGGGACAGGGCTACGAGCAGTACTTC. Translating it yields CASSLKPGQGYEQYF. The chain carries TRBV6-1 and TRBJ2-7, with 9 bases aligning to TRBD1. CDR3 length: 15 residues. Germline-derived CDR1 and CDR2 are MNHNS and SASEGT. The V and J ends lost 5 bases and 3 bases, in that order; junction bases with no gene match: 8.